The clone carrying this T cell receptor beta chain was detected once. Its cognate antigen is unknown. V was cut by 6 bases and J by 4 bases, with 13 bases left in between. Germline CDR1 SGDLS, CDR2 YYNGEE. The CDR3 length is 14 residues. The data were taken from a study of cytomegalovirus exposure and HLA in healthy donors. Across the study: There were around 100 million unique TCR beta sequences, drawn from about 179 million T cells, in an earlier analysis.

Primers for the PCR totalled 60 Vbeta and 13 Jbeta. Method: immunoSEQ multiplex PCR; TCRdb's copy keeps in-frame clones and lacks some. Found here are tens of thousands of clones, roughly 70% of them singletons; the top ten hold around an eighth. Study observations and caveats: In a later analysis, TCR beta V- and J-gene trimming showed a link to a missense DCLRE1C variant. As was reported, the classifier diagnosed cytomegalovirus status with high specificity and sensitivity.

This chain links TRBV9 with TRBJ1-4; D is uncertain. The clonotype comes from a man aged 65-85 years in good health and CMV-seronegative. Source material: PBMCs. The CDR3 spells CASNAGSLNEKLFF. CDR3 coding DNA: TGTGCCAGCAACGCTGGGAGCCTTAATGAAAAACTGTTTTTT.